This is a list of T cell receptor beta chains from one sample in a study of beta chain features in type 1 diabetes. Profiling relied on immunoSEQ multiplex PCR, and the TCRdb table lists in-frame clones only, not all of them. This table holds hundreds of thousands of clones, 15% to 17% found once. Material for sequencing was naive CD4+ T cells from blood. The source of these receptors is a man younger than 30 in good health. Each CDR3 is given with its conserved first and last residue. D genes are given only for firm matches. The listing skips clone size in some rows; elsewhere it reads once, few, many or a size class.

TRBD2,TRBJ2-5,few,TRBV7-2,TGTGCCAGCAGCTTAGGACCTAGCGGGAGGGAGACCCAGTACTTC,CASSLGPSGRETQYF
.,TRBJ2-1,few,TRBV14,TGTGCCAGCAGCCGCCGGGTTGGAACCTCCTACAATGAGCAGTTCTTC,CASSRRVGTSYNEQFF
.,TRBJ1-1,.,TRBV19,TGTGCCAGTAGCGGACAGCCACGGGGGACTGAAGCTTTCTTT,CASSGQPRGTEAFF
.,TRBJ1-1,.,TRBV7-2,TGTGCCAGCAGCTACCTCAGGGATATGAACACTGAAGCTTTCTTT,CASSYLRDMNTEAFF
.,TRBJ1-2,few,TRBV4-3,TGCGCCAGCAGCCAACTTAACTATGGCTACACCTTC,CASSQLNYGYTF
.,TRBJ1-1,.,TRBV7-2,TGTGCCAGCGGGGTACGACATCCGGTAGCTTTCTTT,CASGVRHPVAFF
TRBD1,TRBJ2-7,few,TRBV7-2,TGTGCCAGCAGCCCGGGACAGTTAACCTACGAGCAGTACTTC,CASSPGQLTYEQYF
TRBD1,TRBJ1-5,.,TRBV27,TGTGCCAGCAGTAGATCAGGGGGTAATCAGCCCCAGCATTTT,CASSRSGGNQPQHF
.,TRBJ2-5,.,TRBV5-6,TGTGCCAGCAGTGAGCCGGGCCAAGAGACCCAGTACTTC,CASSEPGQETQYF
TRBD2,TRBJ2-1,few,TRBV19,TGTGCCAGTAGTATTGTAGCGGGAGGGCCAGGTGAGCAGTTCTTC,CASSIVAGGPGEQFF
TRBD2,TRBJ2-7,few,TRBV7-2,TGTGCCAGCAGTCGGACTAGCGATACCTACGAGCAGTACTTC,CASSRTSDTYEQYF
TRBD1,TRBJ1-1,.,TRBV4-1,TGCGCCAGCAGCCACCTCGGACAGGGGCGCTCCCCTGAAGCTTTCTTT,CASSHLGQGRSPEAFF
TRBD2,TRBJ2-1,.,TRBV30,TGTGCCTGGAGTGTAATCCTAGCGGGGACCAATGAGCAGTTCTTC,CAWSVILAGTNEQFF
TRBD1,TRBJ2-7,.,TRBV7-3,TGTGCCAGCAGCTTACGCAGGGGGCTTGAGCAGTACTTC,CASSLRRGLEQYF
TRBD1,TRBJ1-2,.,TRBV2,TGTGCCAGCAGCGAACAGGGGTCGTTCGGCTACACCTTC,CASSEQGSFGYTF
.,TRBJ2-1,.,TRBV7-3,TGTGCCAGCAGCCCCGGCGGGATGACCTACAATGAGCAGTTCTTC,CASSPGGMTYNEQFF
.,TRBJ2-5,few,TRBV27,TGTGCCAGCAGTTTAAAGCAGGGTCAAGAGACCCAGTACTTC,CASSLKQGQETQYF
TRBD1,TRBJ1-1,.,TRBV5-1,TGCGCCAGCAGCTTGGTGGGACAGGGGGAAATGGCTTTCTTT,CASSLVGQGEMAFF
.,TRBJ2-2,few,TRBV13,TGTGCCAGCAGCCTCCGACTGAACACCGGGGAGCTGTTTTTT,CASSLRLNTGELFF
TRBD2,TRBJ2-1,.,TRBV4-1,TGCGCCAGCAGCCCAAGTGGTAGCGGGAGGGTCAATGAGCAGTTCTTC,CASSPSGSGRVNEQFF
.,TRBJ2-7,few,TRBV7-9,TGTGCCAGCAGCTTAGTATCCCCCTCCTACGAGCAGTACTTC,CASSLVSPSYEQYF
TRBD1,TRBJ1-4,few,TRBV25-1,TGTGCCAGCAGTGATCCGGACCGGGACAGGAATGAAAAACTGTTTTTT,CASSDPDRDRNEKLFF
.,TRBJ2-3,few,TRBV7-2,TGTGCCAGCAGCCTCCCTACGAAGAATGGGGATACGCAGTATTTT,CASSLPTKNGDTQYF
.,TRBJ2-6,.,TRBV28,TGTGCCAGCAGTGCCCAGCCAGGGGGGCCTGGGGCCAACGTCCTGACTTTC,CASSAQPGGPGANVLTF
.,TRBJ2-3,few,TRBV7-2,TGTGCCAGCAGCTTTAGGCCAGGGGCCTCCACAGATACGCAGTATTTT,CASSFRPGASTDTQYF
TRBD2,TRBJ2-2,few,TRBV6-6,TGTGCCAGCGTAGCGGGTCGGGGGGAGCTGTTTTTT,CASVAGRGELFF
TRBD2,TRBJ2-1,few,TRBV11-3,TGTGCCAGCAGCTTAGATAAGTGGGCTAGCGGGTTTACACCGAATGAGCAGTTCTTC,CASSLDKWASGFTPNEQFF
.,TRBJ1-1,.,TRBV7-9,TGTGCCAGCAGCTTACAGGGAAACACTGAAGCTTTCTTT,CASSLQGNTEAFF
.,TRBJ2-6,.,TRBV5-1,TGCGCCAGCTCCTCTCCCAGGGGGGCTGGGGCCAACGTCCTGACTTTC,CASSSPRGAGANVLTF
.,TRBJ2-2,.,TRBV19,TGTGCCAGTAGTACCGCCCGCGTCACCGGGGAGCTGTTTTTT,CASSTARVTGELFF
TRBD1,TRBJ2-5,few,TRBV5-1,TGCGCCAGCAGCTCAACGACAGGGGGGGAGACCCAGTACTTC,CASSSTTGGETQYF
.,TRBJ1-1,few,TRBV5-6,TGTGCCAGCAGCCAGATCACAGGGTACGCTGAAGCTTTCTTT,CASSQITGYAEAFF
TRBD1,TRBJ2-7,.,TRBV28,TGTGCCAGCAGTCGGGTTACGGGACAGAGCTCCTACGAGCAGTACTTC,CASSRVTGQSSYEQYF
TRBD1,TRBJ2-3,few,TRBV9,TGTGCCAGCAGCGTAGGGGACAGGGGAGCAGATACGCAGTATTTT,CASSVGDRGADTQYF
TRBD2,TRBJ2-2,.,TRBV15,TGTGCCACCAGCAGAGGCGGGAGAAACACCGGGGAGCTGTTTTTT,CATSRGGRNTGELFF
.,TRBJ1-1,few,TRBV7-2,TGTGCCAGCAGCTTGGGAGCCGGACAGCTGAACACTGAAGCTTTCTTT,CASSLGAGQLNTEAFF
.,TRBJ2-2,few,TRBV7-3,TGTGCCAGCAGCCCGCGAGGAACCGGGGAGCTGTTTTTT,CASSPRGTGELFF
.,TRBJ1-5,few,TRBV19,TGTGCCAGTAGTCTAACCGGACAGCTCAATCAGCCCCAGCATTTT,CASSLTGQLNQPQHF
.,TRBJ1-2,few,TRBV5-1,TGCGCCAGCAGCTTGGACAGGGTAGGGGATGGCTACACCTTC,CASSLDRVGDGYTF
.,TRBJ2-5,few,TRBV9,TGTGCCAGCAGCCCCGGTGTTTGGGAAGAGACCCAGTACTTC,CASSPGVWEETQYF
.,TRBJ2-7,.,TRBV5-4,TGTGCCAGCAGCTACAGCAGCTACGAGCAGTACTTC,CASSYSSYEQYF
.,TRBJ1-2,few,TRBV7-6,TGTGCCAGCAGCTTAGCCTCAGGGAATGGCTACACCTTC,CASSLASGNGYTF
.,TRBJ1-2,few,TRBV18,TGTGCCAGCTCACCGAGGGAGCGTAACTATGGCTACACCTTC,CASSPRERNYGYTF
TRBD1,TRBJ1-2,.,TRBV18,TGTGCCAGCTCACCTAGGGACAGAACCTTCTATGGCTACACCTTC,CASSPRDRTFYGYTF
.,TRBJ2-1,few,TRBV18,TGTGCCAGCTCACCGGCCAGGGGGGCATACAATGAGCAGTTCTTC,CASSPARGAYNEQFF
.,TRBJ1-3,few,TRBV28,TGTGCCAGCAGCCGGATGGGAGGCCACACCATATATTTT,CASSRMGGHTIYF
.,TRBJ2-7,.,TRBV7-2,TGTGCCAGCAGCTTAACCAGGGATTTGTACGAGCAGTACTTC,CASSLTRDLYEQYF
.,TRBJ1-6,.,TRBV5-6,TGTGCCAGCAGCTTGGTACAGGGCGGACCCTATAATTCACCCCTCCACTTT,CASSLVQGGPYNSPLHF
TRBD2,TRBJ2-1,many,TRBV11-2,TGTGCCAGCAGCCTAGCGGTTCAGGGAGGAAATGAGCAGTTCTTC,CASSLAVQGGNEQFF
TRBD1,TRBJ2-7,few,TRBV7-9,TGTGCCAGCAGCTCCAACCGGGACAGGAAGATCTACGAGCAGTACTTC,CASSSNRDRKIYEQYF
.,TRBJ2-7,few,TRBV11-2,TGTGCCAGCAGCTCCAGGATAGCGGTTACCTACGAGCAGTACTTC,CASSSRIAVTYEQYF
TRBD2,TRBJ2-1,many,TRBV25-1,TGTGCCAGCAGTGAACCGGGAGGGGCCTACAATGAGCAGTTCTTC,CASSEPGGAYNEQFF
.,TRBJ2-7,few,TRBV9,TGTGCCAGCAGCGCCCGGGCCGAAGGGTACGAGCAGTACTTC,CASSARAEGYEQYF
TRBD2,TRBJ2-3,few,TRBV27,TGTGCCAGCAGTTTCAGTAGCGGGAGGGCAGATACGCAGTATTTT,CASSFSSGRADTQYF